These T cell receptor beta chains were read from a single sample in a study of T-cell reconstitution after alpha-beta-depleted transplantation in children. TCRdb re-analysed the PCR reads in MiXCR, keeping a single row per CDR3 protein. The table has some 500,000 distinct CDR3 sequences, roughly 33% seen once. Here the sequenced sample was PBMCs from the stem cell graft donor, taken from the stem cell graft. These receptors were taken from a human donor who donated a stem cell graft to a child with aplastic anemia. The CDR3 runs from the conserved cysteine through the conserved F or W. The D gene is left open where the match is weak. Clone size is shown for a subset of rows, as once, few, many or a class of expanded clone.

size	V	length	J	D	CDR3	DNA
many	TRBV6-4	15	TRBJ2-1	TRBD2	CASSDGTSGYNEQFF	TGTGCCAGCAGTGACGGGACTAGCGGGTACAATGAGCAGTTCTTC
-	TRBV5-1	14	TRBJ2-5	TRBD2	CASSFSGSQETQYF	TGCGCCAGCAGCTTTAGCGGGAGCCAGGAGACCCAGTACTTC
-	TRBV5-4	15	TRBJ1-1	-	CASSPAGRIGTEAFF	TGTGCCAGCAGCCCAGCGGGACGGATTGGCACTGAAGCTTTCTTT
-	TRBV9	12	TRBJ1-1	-	CASSVGGDEAFF	TGTGCCAGCAGCGTAGGAGGGGACGAAGCTTTCTTT
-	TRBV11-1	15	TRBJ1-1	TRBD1	CASSFSGQMNTEAFF	TGTGCCAGCAGCTTTTCGGGACAGATGAACACTGAAGCTTTCTTT
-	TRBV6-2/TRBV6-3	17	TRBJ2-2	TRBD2	CASSYLAGGVDTGELFF	TGTGCCAGCAGTTATCTAGCGGGAGGCGTCGATACCGGGGAGCTGTTTTTT
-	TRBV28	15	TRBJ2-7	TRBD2	CASSLGEGTDYEQYF	TGTGCCAGCAGTTTAGGGGAGGGGACGGACTACGAGCAGTACTTC
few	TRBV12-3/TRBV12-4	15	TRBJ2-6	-	CASSSGPVGANVLTF	TGTGCCAGCAGTTCGGGACCCGTGGGGGCCAACGTCCTGACTTTC
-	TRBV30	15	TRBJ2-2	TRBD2	CALSGSGRGTGELFF	TGTGCCTTATCCGGGAGCGGGAGGGGCACCGGGGAGCTGTTTTTT
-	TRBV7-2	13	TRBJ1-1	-	CASSFVRTPEAFF	TGTGCCAGCAGCTTCGTAAGGACCCCTGAAGCTTTCTTT
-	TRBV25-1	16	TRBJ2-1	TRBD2	CASSEYRLAEDNEQFF	TGTGCCAGCAGTGAATATAGGCTAGCGGAGGACAATGAGCAGTTCTTC
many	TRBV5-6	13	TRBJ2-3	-	CASSLWGTDTQYF	TGTGCCAGCAGCTTGTGGGGGACAGATACGCAGTATTTT
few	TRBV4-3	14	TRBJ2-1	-	CASSQVASHNEQFF	TGCGCCAGCAGCCAAGTGGCCAGCCACAATGAGCAGTTCTTC
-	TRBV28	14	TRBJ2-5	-	CASSFSYMQETQYF	TGTGCCAGCAGTTTCTCGTACATGCAAGAGACCCAGTACTTC
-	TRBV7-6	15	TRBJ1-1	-	CASSLGSRDRLGAFF	TGTGCCAGCAGCTTAGGATCCCGGGACCGCTTAGGAGCTTTCTTT
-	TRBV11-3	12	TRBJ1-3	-	CASSLGASTIYF	TGTGCCAGCAGCTTAGGAGCCAGCACCATATATTTT
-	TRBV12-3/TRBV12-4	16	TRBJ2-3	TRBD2	CASSFVLAGDSVTQYF	TGTGCCAGCAGTTTCGTACTAGCGGGAGATTCCGTTACGCAGTATTTT